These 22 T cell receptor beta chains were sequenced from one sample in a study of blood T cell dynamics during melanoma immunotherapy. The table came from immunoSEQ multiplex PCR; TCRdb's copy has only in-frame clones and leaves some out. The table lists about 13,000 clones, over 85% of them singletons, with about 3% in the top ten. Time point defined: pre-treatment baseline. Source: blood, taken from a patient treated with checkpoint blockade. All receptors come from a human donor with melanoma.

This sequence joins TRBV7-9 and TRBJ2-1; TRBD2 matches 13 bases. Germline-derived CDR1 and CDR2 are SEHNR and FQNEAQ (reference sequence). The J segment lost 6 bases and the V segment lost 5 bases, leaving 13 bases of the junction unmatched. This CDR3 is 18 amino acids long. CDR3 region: CASSPIRTSGSPGNEQFF. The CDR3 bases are TGTGCCAGCAGCCCTATCAGGACTAGCGGGAGTCCGGGCAATGAGCAGTTCTTC.

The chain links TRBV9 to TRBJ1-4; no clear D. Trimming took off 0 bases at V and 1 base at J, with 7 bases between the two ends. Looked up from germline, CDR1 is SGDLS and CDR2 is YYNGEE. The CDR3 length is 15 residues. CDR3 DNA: TGTGCCAGCAGCGTAGGCGGTCGAACTAATGAAAAACTGTTTTTT. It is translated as CASSVGGRTNEKLFF.

CDR3 amino acids: CASSKGYTEAFF. DNA for the CDR3: TGTGCCAGCAGCAAGGGGTACACTGAAGCTTTCTTT. V usage is TRBV5-5 and J usage is TRBJ1-1, with a possible D match to TRBD1 (5 bases). Germline V gene lookup returns CDR1 SGHKS and CDR2 YYEKEE (reference sequence). The CDR3 covers 12 residues. The V end lost 4 bases, the J end lost 3 bases, and 7 bases lay between the germline ends.

The CDR3 DNA reads TGCAGCCCTTGCCTCCAATTGATAGGGAGGGGGCGAAATTACGAGCAGTACTTC. Protein sequence: CSPCLQLIGRGRNYEQYF. This chain links TRBV29-1 with TRBJ2-7; possibly TRBD1 or TRBD2 for D (7 bases each). The V end lost 8 bases, the J end lost 4 bases, and 33 bases lay between the germline ends. Germline CDR1 is SQVTM and CDR2 is ANQGSEA. The CDR3 consists of 18 residues.

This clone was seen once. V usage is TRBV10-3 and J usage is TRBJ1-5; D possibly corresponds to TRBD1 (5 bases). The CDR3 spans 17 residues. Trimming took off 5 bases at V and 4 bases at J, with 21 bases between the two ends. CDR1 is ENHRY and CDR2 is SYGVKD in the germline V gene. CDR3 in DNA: TGTGCCATCAGTCCTTGGGGCGAGGGACTCCTTAATCAGCCCCAGCATTTT. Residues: CAISPWGEGLLNQPQHF.

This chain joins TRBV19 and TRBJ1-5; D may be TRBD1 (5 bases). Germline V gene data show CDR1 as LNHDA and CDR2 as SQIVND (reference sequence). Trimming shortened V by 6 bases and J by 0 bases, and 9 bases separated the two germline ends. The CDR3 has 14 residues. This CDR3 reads CASRSGDSNQPQHF. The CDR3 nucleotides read TGTGCCAGTAGGTCGGGGGATAGCAATCAGCCCCAGCATTTT.

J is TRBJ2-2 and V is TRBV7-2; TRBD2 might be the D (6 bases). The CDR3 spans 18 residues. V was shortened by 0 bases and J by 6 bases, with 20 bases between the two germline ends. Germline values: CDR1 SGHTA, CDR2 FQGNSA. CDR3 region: CASSLARPGPGVSGELFF. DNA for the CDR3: TGTGCCAGCAGCTTAGCGAGGCCCGGACCGGGGGTGTCCGGGGAGCTGTTTTTT.

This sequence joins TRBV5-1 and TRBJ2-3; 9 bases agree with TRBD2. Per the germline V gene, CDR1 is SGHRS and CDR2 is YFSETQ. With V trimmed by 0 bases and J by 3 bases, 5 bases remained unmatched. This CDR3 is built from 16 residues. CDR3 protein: CASSLDSGSKTDTQYF. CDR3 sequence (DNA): TGCGCCAGCAGCTTGGATAGCGGGAGTAAAACAGATACGCAGTATTTT. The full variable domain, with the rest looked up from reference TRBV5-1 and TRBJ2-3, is KAGVTQTPRYLIKTRGQQVTLSCSPISGHRSVSWYQQTPGQGLQFLFEYFSETQRNKGNFPGRFSGRQFSNSRSEMNVSTLELGDSALYLCASSLDSGSKTDTQYFGPGTRLTVL.

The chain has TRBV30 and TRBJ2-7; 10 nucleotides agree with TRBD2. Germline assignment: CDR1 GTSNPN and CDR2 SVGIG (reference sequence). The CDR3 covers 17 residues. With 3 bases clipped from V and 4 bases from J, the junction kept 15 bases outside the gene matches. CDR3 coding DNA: TGTGCCTGGAGCTCGCCTCGGCAGCGGGAGGGCCGATACGAGCAGTACTTC. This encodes CAWSSPRQREGRYEQYF.

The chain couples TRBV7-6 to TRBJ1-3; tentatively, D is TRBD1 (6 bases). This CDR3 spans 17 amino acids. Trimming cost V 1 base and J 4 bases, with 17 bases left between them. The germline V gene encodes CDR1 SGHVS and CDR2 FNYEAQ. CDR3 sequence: CASSLEAGAPSGNTIYF. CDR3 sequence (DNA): TGTGCCAGCAGCTTAGAGGCGGGGGCCCCGTCCGGAAACACCATATATTTT.

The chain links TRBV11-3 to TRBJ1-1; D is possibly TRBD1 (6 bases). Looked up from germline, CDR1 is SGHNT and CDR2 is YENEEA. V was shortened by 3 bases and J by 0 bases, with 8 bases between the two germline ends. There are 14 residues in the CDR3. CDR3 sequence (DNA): TGTGCCAGCAGCTTGACAGGATTGAACACTGAAGCTTTCTTT. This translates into CASSLTGLNTEAFF. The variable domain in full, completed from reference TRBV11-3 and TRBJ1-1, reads EAGVVQSPRYKIIEKKQPVAFWCNPISGHNTLYWYLQNLGQGPELLIRYENEEAVDDSQLPKDRFSAERLKGVDSTLKIQPAELGDSAVYLCASSLTGLNTEAFFGQGTRLTVV.

The CDR3 DNA reads TGTGCCAGCAGCCCCTGGGCGGGAGGGAGGAGTGAGCAGTTCTTC. The encoded protein is CASSPWAGGRSEQFF. The chain joins TRBV28 to TRBJ2-1, with 9 bases lining up with TRBD2. J lost 9 bases, V lost 6 bases, and 12 bases had no gene match. The CDR3 totals 15 residues. Looked up from germline, CDR1 is MDHEN and CDR2 is SYDVKM. Looking up the rest from reference TRBV28 and TRBJ2-1 gives the full variable domain: DVKVTQSSRYLVKRTGEKVFLECVQDMDHENMFWYRQDPGLGLRLIYFSYDVKMKEKGDIPEGYSVSREKKERFSLILESASTNQTSMYLCASSPWAGGRSEQFFGPGTRLTVL.

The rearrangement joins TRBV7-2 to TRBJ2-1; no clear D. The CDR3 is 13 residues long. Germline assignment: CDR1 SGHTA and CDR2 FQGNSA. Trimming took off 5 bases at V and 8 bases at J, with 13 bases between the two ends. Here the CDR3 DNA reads TGTGCCAGCAGCGTTAAATATGGGGATGAGCAGTTCTTC. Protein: CASSVKYGDEQFF.

CDR3 protein: CASSLSLLAGVWTDTQYF. The CDR3 DNA is TGCGCCAGCAGCTTGTCCCTACTAGCGGGGGTTTGGACAGATACGCAGTATTTT. The gene calls are TRBV5-1 and TRBJ2-3; 11 bases fit TRBD2. V gave up 1 base and J gave up 3 bases; unmatched junction bases: 10. Germline assignment: CDR1 SGHRS and CDR2 YFSETQ. The CDR3 loop spans 18 amino acids.

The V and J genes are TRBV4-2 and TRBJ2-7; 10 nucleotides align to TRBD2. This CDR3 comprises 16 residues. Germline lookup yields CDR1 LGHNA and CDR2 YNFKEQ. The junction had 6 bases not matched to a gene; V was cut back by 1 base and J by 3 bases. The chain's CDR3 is CASSQVTAGGVYEQYF. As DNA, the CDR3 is TGTGCCAGCAGCCAAGTTACAGCGGGAGGGGTCTACGAGCAGTACTTC.

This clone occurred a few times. The DNA of the CDR3 is TGTGCCAGCAGTGATGGGACTAGCAATGAGCAGTTCTTC. Its protein product is CASSDGTSNEQFF. The V call is TRBV6-4, the J call TRBJ2-1, with 8 bases aligning to TRBD2. CDR1 is MRHNA, CDR2 SNTAGT, per germline. The CDR3 is 13 residues long. V lost 3 bases to trimming and J lost 6 bases; unmatched junction nucleotides: 1.

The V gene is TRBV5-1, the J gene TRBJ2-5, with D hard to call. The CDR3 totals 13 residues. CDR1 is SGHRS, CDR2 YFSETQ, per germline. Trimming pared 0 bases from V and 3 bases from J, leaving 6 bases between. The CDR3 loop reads CASSLGAEETQYF. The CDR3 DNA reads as TGCGCCAGCAGCTTGGGGGCAGAAGAGACCCAGTACTTC.

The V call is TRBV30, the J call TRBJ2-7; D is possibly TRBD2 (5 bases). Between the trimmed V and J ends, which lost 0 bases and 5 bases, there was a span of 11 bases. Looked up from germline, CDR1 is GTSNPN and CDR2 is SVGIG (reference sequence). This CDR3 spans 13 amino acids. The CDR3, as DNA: TGTGCCTGGAGTGTAACGGGAACCCACGAGCAGTACTTC. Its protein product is CAWSVTGTHEQYF.

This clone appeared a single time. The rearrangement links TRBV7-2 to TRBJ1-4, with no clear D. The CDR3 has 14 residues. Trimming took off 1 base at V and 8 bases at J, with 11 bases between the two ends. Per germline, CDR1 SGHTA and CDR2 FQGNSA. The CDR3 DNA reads TGTGCCAGCAGCTTAGGGCCCGTTGTGGAAAAACTGTTTTTT. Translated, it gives CASSLGPVVEKLFF.

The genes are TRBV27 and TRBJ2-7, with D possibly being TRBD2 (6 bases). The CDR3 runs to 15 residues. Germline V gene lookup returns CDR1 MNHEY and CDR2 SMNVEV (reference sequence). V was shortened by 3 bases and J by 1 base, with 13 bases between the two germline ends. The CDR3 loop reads CASSFLPGGSYEQYF. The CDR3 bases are TGTGCCAGCAGTTTCCTCCCTGGGGGGTCCTACGAGCAGTACTTC.

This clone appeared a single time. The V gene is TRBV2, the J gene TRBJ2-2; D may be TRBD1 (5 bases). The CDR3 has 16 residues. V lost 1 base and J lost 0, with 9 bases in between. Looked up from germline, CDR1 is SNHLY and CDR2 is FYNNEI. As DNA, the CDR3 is TGTGCCAGCAGTGAAGACAGGAGTTCGAACACCGGGGAGCTGTTTTTT. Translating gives CASSEDRSSNTGELFF.

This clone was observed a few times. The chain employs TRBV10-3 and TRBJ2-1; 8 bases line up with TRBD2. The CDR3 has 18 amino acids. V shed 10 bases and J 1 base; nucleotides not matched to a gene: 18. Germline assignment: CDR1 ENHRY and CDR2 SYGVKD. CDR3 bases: TGTGCCACGACCTCCCTAGCGGGCCGATGGCAGTCCTACAATGAGCAGTTCTTC. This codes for CATTSLAGRWQSYNEQFF.